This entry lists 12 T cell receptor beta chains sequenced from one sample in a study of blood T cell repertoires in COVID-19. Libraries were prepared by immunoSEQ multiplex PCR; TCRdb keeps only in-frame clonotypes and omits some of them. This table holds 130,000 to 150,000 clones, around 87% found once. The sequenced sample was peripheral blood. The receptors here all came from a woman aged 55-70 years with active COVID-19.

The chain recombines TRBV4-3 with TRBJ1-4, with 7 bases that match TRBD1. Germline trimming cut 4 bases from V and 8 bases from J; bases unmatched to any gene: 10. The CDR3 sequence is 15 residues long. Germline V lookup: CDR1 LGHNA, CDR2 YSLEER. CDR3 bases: TGCGCCAGCAGCCGAACGGGGACGGGACAGGAAAAACTGTTTTTT. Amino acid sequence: CASSRTGTGQEKLFF.

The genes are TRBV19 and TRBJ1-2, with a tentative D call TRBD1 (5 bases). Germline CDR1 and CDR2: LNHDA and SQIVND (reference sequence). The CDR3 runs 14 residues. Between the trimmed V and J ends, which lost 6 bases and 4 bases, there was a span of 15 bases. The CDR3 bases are TGTGCCAGTAGCCCTCGGGGGGTGGGCTATGGCTACACCTTC. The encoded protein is CASSPRGVGYGYTF. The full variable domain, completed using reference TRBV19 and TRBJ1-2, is DGGITQSPKYLFRKEGQNVTLSCEQNLNHDAMYWYRQDPGQGLRLIYYSQIVNDFQKGDIAEGYSVSREKKESFPLTVTSAQKNPTAFYLCASSPRGVGYGYTFGSGTRLTVV.

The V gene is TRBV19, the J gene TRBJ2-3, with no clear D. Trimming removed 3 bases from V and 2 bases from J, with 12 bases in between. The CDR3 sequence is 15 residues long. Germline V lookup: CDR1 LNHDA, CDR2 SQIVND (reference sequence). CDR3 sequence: CASSIRGTHTDTQYF. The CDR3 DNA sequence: TGTGCCAGTAGTATTCGAGGAACTCACACAGATACGCAGTATTTT.

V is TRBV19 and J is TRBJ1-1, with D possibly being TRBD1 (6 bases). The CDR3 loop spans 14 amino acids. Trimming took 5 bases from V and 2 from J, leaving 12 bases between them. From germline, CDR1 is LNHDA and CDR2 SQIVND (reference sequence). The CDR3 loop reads CASSWEQGNTEAFF. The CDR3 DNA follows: TGTGCCAGTAGTTGGGAACAGGGAAACACTGAAGCTTTCTTT.

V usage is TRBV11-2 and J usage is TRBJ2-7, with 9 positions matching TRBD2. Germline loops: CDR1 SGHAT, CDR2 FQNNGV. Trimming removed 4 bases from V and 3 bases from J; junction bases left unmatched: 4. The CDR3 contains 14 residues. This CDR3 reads CASSSSGIYYEQYF. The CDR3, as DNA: TGTGCCAGCAGCTCTAGCGGGATTTACTACGAGCAGTACTTC.

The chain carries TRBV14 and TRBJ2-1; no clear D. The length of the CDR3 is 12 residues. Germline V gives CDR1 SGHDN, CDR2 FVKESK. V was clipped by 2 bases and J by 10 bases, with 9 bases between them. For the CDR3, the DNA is TGTGCCAGCAGCCAATCGTCGAGCGAGCAGTTCTTC. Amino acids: CASSQSSSEQFF.

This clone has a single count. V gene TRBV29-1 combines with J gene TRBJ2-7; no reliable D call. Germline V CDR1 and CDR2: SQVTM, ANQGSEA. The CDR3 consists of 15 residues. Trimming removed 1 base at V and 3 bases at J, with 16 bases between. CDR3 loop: CSVEVSGGVGYEQYF. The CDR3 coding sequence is TGCAGCGTTGAAGTCTCCGGCGGAGTGGGCTACGAGCAGTACTTC.

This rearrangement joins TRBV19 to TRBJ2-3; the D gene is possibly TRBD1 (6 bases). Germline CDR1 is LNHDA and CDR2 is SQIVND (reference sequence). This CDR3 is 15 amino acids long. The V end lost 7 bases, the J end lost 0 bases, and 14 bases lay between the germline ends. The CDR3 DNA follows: TGTGCCAGTACCCCGAAGGGGGTGAGCACAGATACGCAGTATTTT. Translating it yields CASTPKGVSTDTQYF.

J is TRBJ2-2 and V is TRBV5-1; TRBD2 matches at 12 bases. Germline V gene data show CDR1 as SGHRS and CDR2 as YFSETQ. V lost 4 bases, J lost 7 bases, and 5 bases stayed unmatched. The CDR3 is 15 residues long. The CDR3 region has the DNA TGCGCCAGCAGCCTGACTAGCGGGAGTGGCGGGGAGCTGTTTTTT. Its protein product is CASSLTSGSGGELFF.

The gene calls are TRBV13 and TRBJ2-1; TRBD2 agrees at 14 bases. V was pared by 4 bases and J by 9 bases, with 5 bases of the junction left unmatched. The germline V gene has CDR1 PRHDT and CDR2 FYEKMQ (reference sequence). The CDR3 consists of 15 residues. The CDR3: CASSSGTSGRSEQFF. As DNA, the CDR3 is TGTGCCAGCAGCTCAGGGACTAGCGGGAGATCTGAGCAGTTCTTC. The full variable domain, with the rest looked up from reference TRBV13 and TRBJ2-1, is AAGVIQSPRHLIKEKRETATLKCYPIPRHDTVYWYQQGPGQDPQFLISFYEKMQSDKGSIPDRFSAQQFSDYHSELNMSSLELGDSALYFCASSSGTSGRSEQFFGPGTRLTVL.

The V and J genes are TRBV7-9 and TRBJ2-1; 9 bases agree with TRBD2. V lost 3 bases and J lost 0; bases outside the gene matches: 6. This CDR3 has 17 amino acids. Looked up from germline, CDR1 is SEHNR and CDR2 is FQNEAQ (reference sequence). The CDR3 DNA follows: TGTGCCAGCAGCTTCCCCATTAGCGGGAGCTCCTACAATGAGCAGTTCTTC. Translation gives CASSFPISGSSYNEQFF.

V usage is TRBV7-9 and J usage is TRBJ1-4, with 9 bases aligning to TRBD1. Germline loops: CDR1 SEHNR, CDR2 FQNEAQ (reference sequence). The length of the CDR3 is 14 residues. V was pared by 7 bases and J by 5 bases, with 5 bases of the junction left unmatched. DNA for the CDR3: TGTGCCAGCACCAGGACAGGGGTAAATGAAAAACTGTTTTTT. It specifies CASTRTGVNEKLFF.